A single sample gave rise to the 2 T cell receptor beta chains below, sequenced in a study of beta chain features in type 1 diabetes. The sequenced template was cDNA made from the entire isolated RNA. Sequencing was performed with immunoSEQ multiplex PCR; in TCRdb, only in-frame clones are kept and a portion is missing. The sample holds about 42,000 clones, roughly 50% seen once. The sequenced sample was stem cell memory CD4+ T cells from blood. Receptors were obtained from a young woman in good health.

The CDR3 DNA reads as TGTGCCTGGAGTGGCTTTGGGCTAGCGGGCGACAATGAGCAGTTCTTC. Its protein product is CAWSGFGLAGDNEQFF. The chain is built from TRBV30 and TRBJ2-1, with 8 bases that match TRBD2. Germline loops: CDR1 GTSNPN, CDR2 SVGIG (reference sequence). J was trimmed by 5 bases and V by 1 base; bases with no gene match: 10. The CDR3 consists of 16 residues.

The V and J genes are TRBV4-2 and TRBJ2-2, with 11 bases identical to TRBD2. The CDR3 totals 18 residues. Germline CDR1 is LGHNA and CDR2 is YNFKEQ. V lost 0 bases, J lost 6 bases, and 9 bases stayed unmatched. The CDR3 DNA reads as TGTGCCAGCAGCCAAGATCCCTCACTAGCGGGAGTTTCCGGGGAGCTGTTTTTT. Its protein is CASSQDPSLAGVSGELFF.